This T cell receptor beta chain was retrieved from a study of regulatory T cells in long-lasting Graves disease. Time point meaning: newly diagnosed GD, antithyroid drugs for less than 3 months. RNA extracted from PBMCs served as the sequencing template. Library construction for TCR beta used iRepertoire HTBI primers and Arm-PCR of CDR3 regions. Via MiXCR, TCRdb re-called the multiplex PCR reads, giving one row per CDR3 protein. The profile shows around 450,000 distinct CDR3 sequences, 15% to 20% of them singletons. This CDR3 has 20 amino acids. Germline assignment: CDR1 SGHRS and CDR2 YFSETQ. Germline trimming cut 1 base from V and 3 bases from J; bases unmatched to any gene: 11. In addition, the sample was reused for a study of T cells in Graves' hyperthyroidism and ophthalmopathy.

The J gene is TRBJ2-6, the V gene TRBV5-1; 12 nucleotides match TRBD2. The sample here was peripheral blood mononuclear cells (PBMCs), taken at new diagnosis, from a patient treated with antithyroid drugs. This clonotype was obtained from a man in his forties or fifties with Graves disease. CDR3 sequence reads: CASSLRDGLAGNFGANVLTF. The CDR3 DNA is TGCGCCAGCAGCTTGCGCGATGGACTAGCGGGAAATTTTGGGGCCAACGTCCTGACTTTC.